A selection of T cell receptor beta chains follows, all from one sample in a study of shared clonotypes between healthy human individuals. The data were produced by immunoSEQ multiplex PCR, yet TCRdb's version contains in-frame clones alone and is incomplete. Of about 2 million clones in the sample, about 95% were seen once. The sequenced sample was naive CD4+ T cells sorted from blood. The receptors originated from a man in his late teens or twenties in good health. Both conserved end residues are part of each CDR3.

j_call cdr3_length v_call cdr3_aa
TRBJ1-2 13 TRBV2 CASRGQQGEGYTF
TRBJ1-6 16 TRBV10-3 CAISEGGSSYNSPLHF
TRBJ1-1 15 TRBV5-6 CASSSDREGNTEAFF
TRBJ2-5 13 TRBV30 CATSQGGRETQYF
TRBJ2-1 13 TRBV10-3 CAISEMASNEQFF
TRBJ1-6 15 TRBV18 CASSPPGNPNSPLHF
TRBJ1-5 15 TRBV7-2 CASSLGSSANQPQHF
TRBJ1-6 14 TRBV7-9 CASSLFGANSPLHF
TRBJ1-3 16 TRBV11-2 CASSSRGRGSGNTIYF
TRBJ2-1 15 TRBV10-3 CAISESGLGYNEQFF
TRBJ2-7 15 TRBV6-6 CASSYGAGAVYEQYF
TRBJ2-2 14 TRBV7-2 CASSLVGHTGELFF
TRBJ2-2 14 TRBV5-1 CASSLEGNTGELFF
TRBJ1-2 15 TRBV4-1 CASSPLDGKNYGYTF
TRBJ2-2 17 TRBV5-5 CASSLALVGWNTGELFF
TRBJ2-7 14 TRBV9 CASSVPSGAYEQYF
TRBJ2-5 12 TRBV2 CASSEGLTSQYF
TRBJ1-1 14 TRBV4-3 CASSQDWVRGEAFF
TRBJ1-6 15 TRBV6-6 CASSYFDSPNSPLHF
TRBJ1-5 12 TRBV25-1 CASSEGGQPQHF
TRBJ1-2 14 TRBV7-9 CASSLAGLNYGYTF
TRBJ2-1 15 TRBV7-9 CASSSGTSGGNEQFF
TRBJ1-4 15 TRBV6-1 CASSTGPGANEKLFF
TRBJ2-5 14 TRBV2 CASSTDRAQETQYF
TRBJ2-1 15 TRBV11-2 CASSLRLAAYNEQFF